Presented here are 16 T cell receptor beta chains from one specimen sequenced in a study of low-dose radiotherapy and immunotherapy resistance in tumors. TCRs were put through roughly 19 PCR cycles of amplification with Phusion. A constant-region primer and the V-primer adapter served as the primer pair. A single record per CDR3 protein comes from TCRdb applying MiXCR to the reads. Among some 52,000 distinct CDR3 sequences listed, roughly a third were seen once. Time point given: after trial treatment. The treatment is: LDRT plus nivolumab, ipilimumab, low-dose cyclophosphamide and aspirin (RACIN trial). Sequences were derived from PBMCs, sampled after low-dose radiotherapy plus immunotherapy. These receptors were collected from a male donor with rectosigmoid adenocarcinoma.

This clonotype was seen once. A read error is likely here: a far larger clone is one base away. V and J are TRBV6-1 and TRBJ1-2, with D perhaps matching TRBD1 (6 bases). From germline, CDR1 is MNHNS and CDR2 SASEGT. The CDR3 covers 13 residues. CDR3 nucleotide sequence: TGTGCCAGCAGTTACCAGGGGAACTATGACTACACCTTC. Protein sequence: CASSYQGNYDYTF.

This clonotype was recorded at least ten times. This chain connects TRBV10-3 to TRBJ2-7, with a possible D match to TRBD2 (6 bases). Germline values: CDR1 ENHRY, CDR2 SYGVKD. The CDR3 length is 16 residues. V gave up 0 bases and J gave up 3 bases, with 15 bases separating them. CDR3 protein: CAISESSGGSGYEQYF. The CDR3 DNA is TGTGCCATCAGTGAGTCGAGTGGAGGGTCCGGCTACGAGCAGTACTTC.

In this sample, this clonotype turned up many times. The V gene is TRBV27, the J gene TRBJ1-5; tentative D call: TRBD1 (6 bases). Germline CDR1 reads MNHEY; CDR2 reads SMNVEV (reference sequence). With 7 bases removed from V and 6 bases from J, the gap between germline ends came to 28 bases. CDR3 length equals 18 residues. CDR3 nucleotide sequence: TGTGCCAGCACCTCCCTCCGGGGGCTTATTTACCCGGGTCAGCCCCAGCATTTT. Translation: CASTSLRGLIYPGQPQHF.

J is TRBJ1-6 and V is TRBV2, with 8 nucleotides matching TRBD1. The CDR3 is 16 amino acids. In germline, CDR1 is SNHLY, CDR2 FYNNEI. V dropped 5 bases and J dropped 4; count of bases not matched to a gene: 7. CDR3 amino acids: CASSLRQGRYNSPLHF. As DNA, the CDR3 is TGTGCCAGCAGTCTCCGACAGGGGAGATATAATTCACCCCTCCACTTT.

This clonotype has ten or more counts. The rearrangement uses TRBV11-2 and TRBJ2-3; 7 nucleotides agree with TRBD2. Looked up from germline, CDR1 is SGHAT and CDR2 is FQNNGV. The CDR3 spans 17 residues. With 2 bases clipped from V and 2 bases from J, the junction kept 10 bases outside the gene matches. CDR3 DNA sequence: TGTGCCAGCAGCTTAAGGTCGGGCGGGAGCTACACAGATACGCAGTATTTT. The encoded protein is CASSLRSGGSYTDTQYF.

CDR3 nucleotide sequence: TGTGCCAGCACCCGCGACAGGGTAGCTAAACAGCCCCAGCATTTT. This sequence encodes CASTRDRVAKQPQHF. The rearrangement links TRBV28 to TRBJ1-5; 7 nucleotides line up with TRBD1. Germline CDR1 MDHEN, CDR2 SYDVKM. Germline trimming cut 7 bases from V and 7 bases from J; bases unmatched to any gene: 13. This CDR3 is built from 15 residues.

This clonotype was detected only once. The rearrangement uses TRBV30 and TRBJ2-2; D is unresolved. Germline CDR1 GTSNPN, CDR2 SVGIG (reference sequence). The CDR3 spans 12 residues. V was shortened by 3 bases and J by 10 bases, with 12 bases between the two germline ends. CDR3 protein: CAWRMQEEELFF. The CDR3 coding sequence is TGTGCCTGGAGGATGCAGGAAGAGGAGCTGTTTTTT.

This clonotype occurred many times. The V gene is TRBV9, the J gene TRBJ2-3; TRBD2 aligns across 16 bases. The J segment lost 5 bases and the V segment lost 4 bases, leaving 10 bases of the junction unmatched. In germline, CDR1 is SGDLS, CDR2 YYNGEE. This CDR3 comprises 18 residues. The CDR3 reads CASSPSGLAGGPGDTQYF. The CDR3 coding sequence is TGTGCCAGCAGCCCATCGGGACTAGCGGGAGGGCCAGGAGATACGCAGTATTTT.

V is TRBV4-2 and J is TRBJ2-1, with 13 bases matching TRBD2. This CDR3 is 14 amino acids long. The V gene end was trimmed by 5 bases and the J gene end by 9 bases; junction bases not matched to a gene: 4. Germline V gene lookup returns CDR1 LGHNA and CDR2 YNFKEQ. In DNA, the CDR3 is TGTGCCAGCAGCACTAGCGGGGGGGCAGTTGAGCAGTTCTTC. This codes for CASSTSGGAVEQFF.

This clonotype has ten or more counts. V gene TRBV18 combines with J gene TRBJ2-1, with 7 bases matching TRBD1. Germline V CDR1 and CDR2: KGHSH, LQKENI. The length of the CDR3 is 14 residues. The V gene end was trimmed by 6 bases and the J gene end by 7 bases; junction bases not matched to a gene: 9. CDR3 sequence (DNA): TGTGCCAGCTCTCCCGGAGACAGGGTTAATGAGCAGTTCTTC. Protein sequence: CASSPGDRVNEQFF.

The chain employs TRBV29-1 and TRBJ1-1, with D perhaps matching TRBD1 (5 bases). The ends were cut back, 2 bases at V and 11 bases at J, with 15 bases in the middle. This CDR3 is built from 12 residues. Germline assignment: CDR1 SQVTM and CDR2 ANQGSEA. CDR3: CSVESWGDWAFF. CDR3 bases: TGCAGCGTTGAATCTTGGGGGGACTGGGCTTTCTTT. The whole variable domain, remainder taken from reference TRBV29-1 and TRBJ1-1, is SAVISQKPSRDICQRGTSLTIQCQVDSQVTMMFWYRQQPGQSLTLIATANQGSEATYESGFVIDKFPISRPNLTFSTLTVSNMSPEDSSIYLCSVESWGDWAFFGQGTRLTVV.

This clonotype was seen more than once but under ten times. This chain joins TRBV6-5 and TRBJ2-3, with a possible D match to TRBD2 (5 bases). Germline CDR1 MNHEY, CDR2 SVGAGI. The CDR3 length is 16 residues. Trimming removed 6 bases from V and 3 bases from J, with 19 bases in between. CDR3 DNA sequence: TGTGCCAGCAGCTTTTCTCAGCGGCCGGGGACAGATACGCAGTATTTT. Amino acid sequence: CASSFSQRPGTDTQYF.

In its sample, this clonotype was seen many times. The J gene is TRBJ1-5, the V gene TRBV11-2; D possibly corresponds to TRBD1 (5 bases). Germline V gives CDR1 SGHAT, CDR2 FQNNGV. This CDR3 spans 12 amino acids. V lost 4 bases to trimming and J lost 8 bases, with 9 bases between them. For the CDR3, the DNA is TGTGCCAGCAGCTCCCAGGGTAAGCCCCAGCATTTT. It is translated as CASSSQGKPQHF.

This clonotype turned up a few times. The J gene is TRBJ1-2, the V gene TRBV3-1; D remains unclear. This CDR3 spans 14 amino acids. Looked up from germline, CDR1 is LGHDT and CDR2 is YNNKEL (reference sequence). V lost 4 bases to trimming and J lost 4 bases, with 13 bases between them. The CDR3, as DNA: TGTGCCAGCAGCCTATCCGAAGATTCCTATGGCTACACCTTC. Protein sequence: CASSLSEDSYGYTF. The full variable domain, its missing parts supplied by reference TRBV3-1 and TRBJ1-2, is DTAVSQTPKYLVTQMGNDKSIKCEQNLGHDTMYWYKQDSKKFLKIMFSYNNKELIINETVPNRFSPKSPDKAHLNLHINSLELGDSAVYFCASSLSEDSYGYTFGSGTRLTVV.

This clonotype was counted a few times. The V and J genes are TRBV7-2 and TRBJ2-5; D gene unclear. Trimming shortened V by 0 bases and J by 0 bases, and 11 bases separated the two germline ends. The CDR3 totals 16 residues. The germline V gene encodes CDR1 SGHTA and CDR2 FQGNSA. CDR3 DNA: TGTGCCAGCAGCTTAGCGGCCTCGAGAAACCAAGAGACCCAGTACTTC. Protein: CASSLAASRNQETQYF.

This clonotype was detected ten times or more. V gene TRBV7-9 combines with J gene TRBJ2-7; 8 bases line up with TRBD1. The germline V gene has CDR1 SEHNR and CDR2 FQNEAQ (reference sequence). The CDR3 is 20 residues long. The junction had 23 bases not matched to a gene; V was cut back by 5 bases and J by 2 bases. Here the CDR3 DNA reads TGTGCCAGCAGCCCACTAAAGAAGACAGGGGCCATCGAGGGGGCCTACGAGCAGTACTTC. Its protein is CASSPLKKTGAIEGAYEQYF.